This T cell receptor beta chain stems from a study of Graves' ophthalmopathy and Graves' hyperthyroidism. Study-wide results and caveats: Blood shared most expanded thyroid clonotypes above 0.001 frequency.

This CDR3 is 14 amino acids long. The germline CDR1 and CDR2 sequences are LNHNV and YYDKDF (reference sequence). The V gene end was trimmed by 4 bases and the J gene end by 15 bases; junction bases not matched to a gene: 12. RNA served as the template for amplifying TCR beta CDR3 regions. An opening RT-PCR round employed HTBI primers and preceded a second-round multiplex PCR. One entry per CDR3 protein, called by TCRdb with MiXCR from the multiplex PCR reads. The sample records about 390,000 distinct CDR3 sequences, less than 20% being singletons. PBMCs were isolated by Ficoll-Paque density gradient centrifugation, using around 10 ml of fresh peripheral blood as the starting material. This clonotype has just a few counts. The antigen is undetermined. A read error is possible here, since a much larger clone lies one base away.

Sequenced material: peripheral blood. This rearrangement joins TRBV15 to TRBJ1-6, with TRBD1 matching 7 bases. This receptor was taken from a woman younger than 35 with stable Graves' hyperthyroidism. CDR3 bases: TGTGCCACCAGCACCGGGACAGCCCCAGATCACCTCCACTTT. Translating gives CATSTGTAPDHLHF.